The rows below give T cell receptor beta chains drawn from one sample of a study of T cells in localized non-small cell lung cancer. Measured with immunoSEQ multiplex PCR; TCRdb has only the in-frame clones, and not every one. The data contain a few thousand clones, over 30% of them singletons. The sample in question was lung tumor tissue, obtained before any cancer treatment. The receptors here all came from a man between 40 and 75 years old with stage II squamous cell lung carcinoma. Each CDR3 is given with its conserved first and last residue.

CDR3 length: 15
V gene: TRBV19
CDR3 protein: CASSRVAGPTGELFF

CDR3 length: 17
V gene: TRBV19
CDR3 protein: CASSIDLASGAYNEQFF

CDR3 length: 14
V gene: TRBV16
CDR3 protein: CASSQSIQGERYTF

CDR3 length: 14
V gene: TRBV2
CDR3 protein: CASSPSASFETQYF

CDR3 length: 17
V gene: TRBV29-1
CDR3 protein: CSVGGLAGTQSSYEQYF

CDR3 length: 14
V gene: TRBV6-8
CDR3 protein: CASSSYGTDYGYTF

CDR3 length: 15
V gene: TRBV11-3
CDR3 protein: CASSLEVAGADEQFF

CDR3 length: 15
V gene: TRBV11-3
CDR3 protein: CASSLEVGRAVGYTF

CDR3 length: 15
V gene: TRBV6-8
CDR3 protein: CASTQGGVDNSPLHF

CDR3 length: 14
V gene: TRBV19
CDR3 protein: CASSIRGDSGGYTF

CDR3 length: 13
V gene: TRBV18
CDR3 protein: CASSPVGRPQAFF

CDR3 length: 13
V gene: TRBV30
CDR3 protein: CAWSVAGGDEQYF

CDR3 length: 14
V gene: TRBV18
CDR3 protein: CASSTRRVNTEAFF

CDR3 length: 16
V gene: TRBV11-3
CDR3 protein: CASTRTGGSLGYGYTF

CDR3 length: 15
V gene: TRBV6-8
CDR3 protein: CASSGNYGKNTEAFF

CDR3 length: 17
V gene: TRBV11-1
CDR3 protein: CASSPRAGTSGTNTQYF

CDR3 length: 15
V gene: TRBV11-3
CDR3 protein: CASIREGAITGELFF

CDR3 length: 16
V gene: TRBV7-8
CDR3 protein: CASSPGEAYSGNTIYF

CDR3 length: 13
V gene: TRBV29-1
CDR3 protein: CSARQGARGEQYF

CDR3 length: 13
V gene: TRBV6-8
CDR3 protein: CASSRGTDSPLHF

CDR3 length: 15
V gene: TRBV11-3
CDR3 protein: CASTLGAAPSYEQYF

CDR3 length: 15
V gene: TRBV19
CDR3 protein: CASSRLRGSNQPQHF

CDR3 length: 12
V gene: TRBV29-1
CDR3 protein: CSVGTGATEAFF

CDR3 length: 12
V gene: TRBV19
CDR3 protein: CASSSGGRGYTF

CDR3 length: 16
V gene: TRBV5-1
CDR3 protein: CASSAGLAGGHGELFF

CDR3 length: 16
V gene: TRBV18
CDR3 protein: CASSPGPTGLGGPLHF

CDR3 length: 13
V gene: TRBV6-7
CDR3 protein: CAIKGSLGNEQFF

CDR3 length: 15
V gene: TRBV11-3
CDR3 protein: CASSSSRRSQETQYF

CDR3 length: 13
V gene: TRBV10-2
CDR3 protein: CASSFRTGEGYTF